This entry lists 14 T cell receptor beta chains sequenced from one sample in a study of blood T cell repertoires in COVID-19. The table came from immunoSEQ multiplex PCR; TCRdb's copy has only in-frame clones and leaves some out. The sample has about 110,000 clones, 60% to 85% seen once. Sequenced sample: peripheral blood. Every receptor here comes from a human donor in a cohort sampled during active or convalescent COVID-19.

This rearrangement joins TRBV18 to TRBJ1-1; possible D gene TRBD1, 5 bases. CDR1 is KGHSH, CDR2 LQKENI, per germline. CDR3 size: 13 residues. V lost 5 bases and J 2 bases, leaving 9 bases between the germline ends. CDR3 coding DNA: TGTGCCAGCTCAGCGACAGCCAACACTGAAGCTTTCTTT. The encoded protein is CASSATANTEAFF. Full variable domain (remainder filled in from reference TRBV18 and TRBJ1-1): NAGVMQNPRHLVRRRGQEARLRCSPMKGHSHVYWYRQLPEEGLKFMVYLQKENIIDESGMPKERFSAEFPKEGPSILRIQQVVRGDSAAYFCASSATANTEAFFGQGTRLTVV.

This CDR3 reads CASSYSRDWNTEAFF. The CDR3 DNA is TGTGCCAGCAGTTATTCCCGGGACTGGAACACTGAAGCTTTCTTT. The chain employs TRBV6-9 and TRBJ1-1, with a tentative D call TRBD1 (5 bases). Trimming stripped 0 bases from V and 1 base from J, with 9 bases between. Germline V gives CDR1 MNHGY, CDR2 SVAAGI. The CDR3 is made up of 15 amino acids.

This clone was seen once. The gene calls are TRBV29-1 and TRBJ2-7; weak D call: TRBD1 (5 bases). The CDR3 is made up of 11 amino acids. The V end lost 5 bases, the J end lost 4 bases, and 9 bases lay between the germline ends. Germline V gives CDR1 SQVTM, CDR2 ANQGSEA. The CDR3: CSVSGSYEQYF. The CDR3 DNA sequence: TGCAGCGTTTCAGGGTCTTACGAGCAGTACTTC.

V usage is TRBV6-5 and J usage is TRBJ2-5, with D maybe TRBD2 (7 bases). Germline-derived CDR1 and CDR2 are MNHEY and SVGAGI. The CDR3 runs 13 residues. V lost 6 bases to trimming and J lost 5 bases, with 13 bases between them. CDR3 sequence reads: CASRRGGYETQYF. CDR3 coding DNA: TGTGCCAGCAGAAGGGGGGGATATGAGACCCAGTACTTC.

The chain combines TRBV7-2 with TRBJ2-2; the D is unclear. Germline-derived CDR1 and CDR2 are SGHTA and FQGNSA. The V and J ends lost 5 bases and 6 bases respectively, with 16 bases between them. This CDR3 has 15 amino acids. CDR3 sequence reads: CASSPQNKNSGELFF. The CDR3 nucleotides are TGTGCCAGCAGCCCCCAGAACAAAAATTCCGGGGAGCTGTTTTTT.

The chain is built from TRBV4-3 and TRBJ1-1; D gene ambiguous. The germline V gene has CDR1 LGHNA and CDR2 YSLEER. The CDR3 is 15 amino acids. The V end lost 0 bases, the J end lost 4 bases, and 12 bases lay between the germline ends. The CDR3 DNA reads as TGCGCCAGCAGCCAAGATGGAGGGAGTAGCACTGAAGCTTTCTTT. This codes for CASSQDGGSSTEAFF.

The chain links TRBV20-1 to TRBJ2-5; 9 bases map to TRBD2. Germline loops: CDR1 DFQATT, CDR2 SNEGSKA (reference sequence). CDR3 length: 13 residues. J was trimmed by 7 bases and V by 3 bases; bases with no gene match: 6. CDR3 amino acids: CSASAGGPVTQYF. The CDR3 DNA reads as TGCAGTGCTAGTGCGGGGGGGCCCGTGACCCAGTACTTC.

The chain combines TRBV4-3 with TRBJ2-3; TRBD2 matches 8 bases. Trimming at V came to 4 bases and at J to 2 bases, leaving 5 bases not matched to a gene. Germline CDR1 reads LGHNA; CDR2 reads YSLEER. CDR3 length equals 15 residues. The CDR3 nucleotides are TGCGCCAGCAGCCCTAGACTAGCGCCCACAGATACGCAGTATTTT. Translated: CASSPRLAPTDTQYF.

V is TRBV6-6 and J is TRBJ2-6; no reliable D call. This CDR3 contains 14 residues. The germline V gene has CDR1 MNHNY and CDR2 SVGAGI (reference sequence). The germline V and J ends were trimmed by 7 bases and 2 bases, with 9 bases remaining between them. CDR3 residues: CASTRAPGANVLTF. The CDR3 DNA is TGTGCCAGCACCCGCGCCCCTGGGGCCAACGTCCTGACTTTC.

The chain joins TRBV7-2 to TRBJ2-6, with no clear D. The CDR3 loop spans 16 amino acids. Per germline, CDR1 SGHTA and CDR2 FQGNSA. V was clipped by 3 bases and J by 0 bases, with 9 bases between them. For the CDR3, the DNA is TGTGCCAGCAGCTTGGGCACACACTCTGGGGCCAACGTCCTGACTTTC. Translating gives CASSLGTHSGANVLTF.

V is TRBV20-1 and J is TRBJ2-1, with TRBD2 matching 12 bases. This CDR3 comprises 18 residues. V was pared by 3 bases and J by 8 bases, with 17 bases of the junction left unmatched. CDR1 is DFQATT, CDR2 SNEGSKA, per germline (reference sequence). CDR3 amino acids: CSASHPSRLAGVLDEQFF. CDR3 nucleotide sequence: TGCAGTGCTAGTCATCCCAGTAGACTAGCGGGAGTTTTGGATGAGCAGTTCTTC.

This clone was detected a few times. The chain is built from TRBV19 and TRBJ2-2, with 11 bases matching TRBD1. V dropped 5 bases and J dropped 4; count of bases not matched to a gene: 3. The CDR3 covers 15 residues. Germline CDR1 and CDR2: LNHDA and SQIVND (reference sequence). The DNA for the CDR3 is TGTGCCAGTAGTTGGGGGACAGGGGGCACCGGGGAGCTGTTTTTT. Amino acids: CASSWGTGGTGELFF.

The CDR3 loop reads CASSTTGTRYNEQFF. CDR3 DNA sequence: TGTGCCAGCAGTACGACCGGGACTCGATACAATGAGCAGTTCTTC. The chain couples TRBV7-2 to TRBJ2-1; perhaps TRBD2 as D (6 bases). The CDR3 extends over 15 amino acids. Per the germline V gene, CDR1 is SGHTA and CDR2 is FQGNSA. V was shortened by 6 bases and J by 4 bases, with 16 bases between the two germline ends.

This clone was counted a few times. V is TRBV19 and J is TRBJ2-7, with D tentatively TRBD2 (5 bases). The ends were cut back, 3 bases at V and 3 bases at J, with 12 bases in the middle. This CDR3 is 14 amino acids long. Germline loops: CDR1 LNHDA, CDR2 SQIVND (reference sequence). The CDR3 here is CASSIFRGSYEQYF. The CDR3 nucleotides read TGTGCCAGTAGTATCTTCCGGGGAAGCTACGAGCAGTACTTC.